Shown below are 22 T cell receptor beta chains from a single sample sequenced in a study of cytomegalovirus exposure and HLA in healthy donors (TCRdb year 2017). Libraries were constructed by the immunoSEQ multiplex PCR assay. A mixture of 60 forward primers for TCR Vbeta segments and 13 reverse primers for TCR Jbeta segments was used in the multiplex PCR. As stored in TCRdb, this immuneACCESS dataset retains in-frame rearrangements with V and J assigned. A fraction of the clones does not appear; measured against another copy, unresolved V genes explain less than half of the discrepancy, and the remainder lacks a known reason. The sample includes 70,000 to 95,000 clones, with 75% to 85% observed a single time. Clones ranked in the top ten supply roughly 15% of the sample. The material sequenced was PBMCs. Receptors were obtained from a woman between 40 and 55 years old in good health and CMV-seropositive.

The chain combines TRBV27 with TRBJ1-1, with D tentatively TRBD1 (5 bases). This CDR3 region has 13 residues. V lost 7 bases, J lost 4 bases, and 13 bases lay in between. Germline V gene sequence: CDR1 MNHEY, CDR2 SMNVEV (reference sequence). The CDR3 loop reads CASTRWGGTEAFF. The CDR3 nucleotides are TGTGCCAGCACTCGGTGGGGGGGCACTGAAGCTTTCTTT.

This clone has a single count. V usage is TRBV7-3 and J usage is TRBJ2-2; unclear D gene. V lost 4 bases and J 2 bases, leaving 8 bases between the germline ends. Germline values: CDR1 SGHTA, CDR2 FQGTGA. This CDR3 is 14 amino acids long. CDR3 bases: TGTGCCAGCAGCTCACAGCCCAACACCGGGGAGCTGTTTTTT. Protein sequence: CASSSQPNTGELFF.

This clone was seen more than once but under ten times. V usage is TRBV27 and J usage is TRBJ1-2, with 10 bases lining up with TRBD1. The length of the CDR3 is 16 residues. The V segment lost 5 bases and the J segment 8 bases; nucleotides outside the gene matches: 14. Germline V gene data show CDR1 as MNHEY and CDR2 as SMNVEV (reference sequence). In DNA form, the CDR3 reads TGTGCCAGCAGTCCCTCTTACGGGACAGGGGTTTCCGGCTACACCTTC. Its protein product is CASSPSYGTGVSGYTF.

The chain combines TRBV4-1 with TRBJ1-2; 8 positions match TRBD1. The CDR3 is 16 amino acids. After removal of 5 bases from V and 1 base from J, the junction contained 9 bases not matched to a gene. CDR1 and CDR2 (germline): MGHRA, YSYEKL. CDR3 nucleotide sequence: TGCGCCAGCAGCTCTACTCGACAGGGGAATAACTATGGCTACACCTTC. Protein: CASSSTRQGNNYGYTF.

This chain uses TRBV18 with TRBJ2-2, with 8 bases lining up with TRBD1. Germline assignment: CDR1 KGHSH and CDR2 LQKENI. V was clipped by 2 bases and J by 6 bases; unmatched bases: 8. This CDR3 region has 16 residues. The CDR3 DNA reads as TGTGCCAGCTCACCAGGCGCGCAGGGGGCAGCCGGGGAGCTGTTTTTT. It encodes CASSPGAQGAAGELFF.

The V gene is TRBV9, the J gene TRBJ2-7; TRBD2 matches 13 bases. Trimming at V came to 4 bases and at J to 3 bases, leaving 10 bases not matched to a gene. This CDR3 is built from 17 residues. Germline CDR1 and CDR2: SGDLS and YYNGEE. The CDR3 is CASSKGTSGTSCYEQYF. The CDR3 nucleotides are TGTGCCAGCAGCAAAGGGACTAGCGGGACGAGTTGCTACGAGCAGTACTTC.

This clone has just a few counts. The chain carries TRBV18 and TRBJ2-1, with TRBD2 as a possible D gene (5 bases). V lost 6 bases and J 0 bases, leaving 18 bases between the germline ends. There are 17 residues in the CDR3. CDR1 KGHSH and CDR2 LQKENI come from the germline V gene. The CDR3 sequence: CASSPTLGSASYNEQFF. DNA for the CDR3: TGTGCCAGCTCCCCCACCTTAGGTAGCGCCTCCTACAATGAGCAGTTCTTC.

The chain carries TRBV18 and TRBJ1-1, with 9 bases identical to TRBD1. This CDR3 has 13 residues. The V gene's germline CDR1 is KGHSH and CDR2 LQKENI. V was pared by 3 bases and J by 8 bases, with 4 bases of the junction left unmatched. The CDR3 coding sequence is TGTGCCAGCTCACCTGGGACAGGGCGGGAAGCTTTCTTT. This gives the protein CASSPGTGREAFF.

The chain employs TRBV2 and TRBJ2-3; D ambiguous. V lost 4 bases and J 4 bases, leaving 3 bases between the germline ends. CDR1 is SNHLY, CDR2 FYNNEI, per germline. The CDR3 is 11 amino acids. This CDR3 reads CASSASDTQYF. The CDR3 DNA reads as TGTGCCAGCAGTGCCTCAGATACGCAGTATTTT.

CDR3 amino acids: CASSAQQGNTEAFF. The CDR3 DNA follows: TGTGCCAGCAGTGCCCAACAGGGGAACACTGAAGCTTTCTTT. This rearrangement joins TRBV27 to TRBJ1-1; D is possibly TRBD1 (6 bases). Germline CDR1 and CDR2: MNHEY and SMNVEV (reference sequence). CDR3 length: 14 residues. Trimming left V 5 bases short and J 1 base short, with 11 bases between.

J is TRBJ1-5 and V is TRBV18; the match to TRBD1 covers 10 bases. The CDR3 is 17 amino acids. J was trimmed by 0 bases and V by 3 bases; bases with no gene match: 5. The germline V gene encodes CDR1 KGHSH and CDR2 LQKENI. The CDR3 reads CASSPGTGEHSNQPQHF. The CDR3 DNA reads as TGTGCCAGCTCACCCGGGACAGGGGAACATAGCAATCAGCCCCAGCATTTT.

This clone came up once. This chain links TRBV6-5 with TRBJ2-7; 7 bases fit TRBD1. The CDR3 contains 15 residues. Germline V gives CDR1 MNHEY, CDR2 SVGAGI. Trimming cost V 6 bases and J 9 bases; bases outside gene matches: 17. The CDR3 region has the DNA TGTGCCAGCAGGAGACGGGGACAGTCAACCACGGGGCAGTACTTC. As protein: CASRRRGQSTTGQYF.

This clone was detected only once. The rearrangement joins TRBV19 to TRBJ2-6; tentative D call: TRBD2 (6 bases). V was cut by 7 bases and J by 0 bases, with 19 bases left in between. CDR3 length: 18 amino acids. The V gene's germline CDR1 is LNHDA and CDR2 SQIVND (reference sequence). The CDR3 DNA follows: TGTGCCAGTACGCCGTGGGGGGTGGGGTACTCTGGGGCCAACGTCCTGACTTTC. Translated, it gives CASTPWGVGYSGANVLTF. The variable domain in full, completed from reference TRBV19 and TRBJ2-6, reads DGGITQSPKYLFRKEGQNVTLSCEQNLNHDAMYWYRQDPGQGLRLIYYSQIVNDFQKGDIAEGYSVSREKKESFPLTVTSAQKNPTAFYLCASTPWGVGYSGANVLTFGAGSRLTVL.

The chain joins TRBV30 to TRBJ1-2, with a tentative D call TRBD1 (5 bases). The V and J ends lost 5 bases and 5 bases respectively, with 15 bases between them. CDR3 length: 13 residues. Germline V gene lookup returns CDR1 GTSNPN and CDR2 SVGIG (reference sequence). The CDR3 DNA reads as TGTGCCTGGGGGACTCAGGGAAGGTATGGCTACACCTTC. Translation gives CAWGTQGRYGYTF.

The CDR3, as DNA: TGCGCCAGCAGCTTGCATACCGGGACAGGGACGGACAATGAGCAGTTCTTC. It is translated as CASSLHTGTGTDNEQFF. This chain connects TRBV5-1 to TRBJ2-1; 9 positions match TRBD1. Germline V gene sequence: CDR1 SGHRS, CDR2 YFSETQ. J was trimmed by 5 bases and V by 1 base; bases with no gene match: 10. This CDR3 has 17 residues.

This sequence joins TRBV28 and TRBJ2-5; 7 positions match TRBD2. Germline V gene lookup returns CDR1 MDHEN and CDR2 SYDVKM. V shed 6 bases and J 2 bases; nucleotides not matched to a gene: 3. The CDR3 runs 13 residues. The DNA for the CDR3 is TGTGCCAGCAGCCCCGGGGGGCAAGAGACCCAGTACTTC. This translates into CASSPGGQETQYF.

The chain combines TRBV11-3 with TRBJ1-2; possibly TRBD1 for D (5 bases). V was pared by 2 bases and J by 4 bases, with 14 bases between. There are 15 residues in the CDR3. Germline V gene lookup returns CDR1 SGHNT and CDR2 YENEEA. CDR3 amino acids: CASSLILRGSYGYTF. CDR3 bases: TGTGCCAGCAGCTTAATCTTAAGGGGATCCTATGGCTACACCTTC.

This chain connects TRBV4-2 to TRBJ2-2; 7 bases match TRBD2. V was pared by 4 bases and J by 0 bases, with 23 bases of the junction left unmatched. This CDR3 spans 22 amino acids. Germline CDR1 reads LGHNA; CDR2 reads YNFKEQ. The DNA of the CDR3 is TGTGCCAGCAGCCCGCTGGGGGGGGGAAGCGTGAGACACACCCCGAACACCGGGGAGCTGTTTTTT. The encoded protein is CASSPLGGGSVRHTPNTGELFF.

The chain has TRBV9 and TRBJ2-2; perhaps TRBD1 as D (6 bases). Per the germline V gene, CDR1 is SGDLS and CDR2 is YYNGEE. V dropped 0 bases and J dropped 1 base, with 10 bases sitting between them. CDR3 length: 16 amino acids. CDR3 protein: CASSVVPGVNTGELFF. Here the CDR3 DNA reads TGTGCCAGCAGCGTAGTTCCAGGGGTGAACACCGGGGAGCTGTTTTTT. The full variable domain, in which reference TRBV9 and TRBJ2-2 provide the parts outside the CDR3, is DSGVTQTPKHLITATGQRVTLRCSPRSGDLSVYWYQQSLDQGLQFLIQYYNGEERAKGNILERFSAQQFPDLHSELNLSSLELGDSALYFCASSVVPGVNTGELFFGEGSRLTVL.

The rearrangement uses TRBV5-1 and TRBJ1-1; 9 nucleotides line up with TRBD1. This CDR3 comprises 15 residues. Trimming removed 3 bases from V and 0 bases from J; junction bases left unmatched: 3. Germline CDR1 is SGHRS and CDR2 is YFSETQ. DNA for the CDR3: TGCGCCAGCAGCTCCTGGACAGGGGTGAACACTGAAGCTTTCTTT. This encodes CASSSWTGVNTEAFF.

A note on this clone: This CDR3 is missing its conserved last phenylalanine or tryptophan, likely due to a read error. The chain joins TRBV6-4 to TRBJ2-3, with TRBD1 identical over 7 bases. With 4 bases clipped from V and 0 bases from J, the junction kept 1 base outside the gene matches. Germline V gene lookup returns CDR1 MRHNA and CDR2 SNTAGT. The CDR3 has 14 amino acids. In nucleotides, the CDR3 is TGTGCCAGCAGTGCAGGGGGAAGCACAGATACGCAGTATGTT. This sequence encodes CASSAGGSTDTQYV.

The chain has TRBV28 and TRBJ1-4, with 7 bases matching TRBD1. The CDR3 length is 15 residues. V was clipped by 4 bases and J by 6 bases; unmatched bases: 8. Germline assignment: CDR1 MDHEN and CDR2 SYDVKM. The CDR3 DNA reads as TGTGCCAGCAGTTCCTCGGGACAGAATGATGAAAAACTGTTTTTT. This translates into CASSSSGQNDEKLFF.